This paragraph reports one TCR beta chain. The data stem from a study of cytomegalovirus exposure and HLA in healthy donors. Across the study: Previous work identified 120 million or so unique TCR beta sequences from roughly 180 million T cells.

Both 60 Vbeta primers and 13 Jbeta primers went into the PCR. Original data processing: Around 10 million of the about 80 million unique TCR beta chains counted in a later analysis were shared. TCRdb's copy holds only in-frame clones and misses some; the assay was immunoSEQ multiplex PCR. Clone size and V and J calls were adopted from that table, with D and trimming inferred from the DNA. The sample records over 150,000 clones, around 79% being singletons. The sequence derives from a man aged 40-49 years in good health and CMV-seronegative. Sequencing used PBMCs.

The CDR3 sequence: CASSPIGEVQETQYF. DNA for the CDR3: TGTGCCAGCAGCCCTATAGGAGAGGTCCAAGAGACCCAGTACTTC. The genes are TRBV11-2 and TRBJ2-5, with D hard to call. CDR1 SGHAT and CDR2 FQNNGV come from the germline V gene. V was trimmed by 5 bases and J by 1 base, leaving 14 bases between them. The CDR3 is 15 residues long.